The present T cell receptor (beta chain) was sequenced within a study of response to subunit inactivated influenza vaccine. Study-level findings and limits: Authors suggested each seasonal influenza vaccination recruits few new T cells.

TCRdb re-called the RT-PCR reads with MiXCR, one entry per CDR3 protein. Of hundreds of thousands of distinct CDR3 sequences in the sample, 13% to 15% were seen once. As regards this clonotype: What it binds is not known.

The sample was PBMCs from blood, taken roughly 2 weeks before vaccination. The TCR comes from a man aged 45-60 years who received an inactivated influenza vaccine.

DNA of the CDR3: TGCAGTGCTAGAGATAGAGGGTGGAGGGGGCACTCTGGAAACACCATATATTTT. It specifies CSARDRGWRGHSGNTIYF. The genes are TRBV20-1 and TRBJ1-3; 7 bases are shared with TRBD1. Trimming cost V 0 bases and J 0 bases; bases outside gene matches: 11. Germline V gene sequence: CDR1 DFQATT, CDR2 SNEGSKA (reference sequence). CDR3 length: 18 residues.